The 13 T cell receptor beta chains reported below all come from one sample, sequenced in a study of blood T cell repertoires in COVID-19. Profiled with immunoSEQ multiplex PCR; TCRdb holds only in-frame clones, not every one. The data show 300,000 or so clones, around 92% seen once. The sample consisted of peripheral blood. The receptors shown here come from a man aged 18 to 30 who had recovered from COVID-19.

This clone has just a few counts. The chain recombines TRBV2 with TRBJ1-3; D is possibly TRBD1 (6 bases). Germline V gene sequence: CDR1 SNHLY, CDR2 FYNNEI. V was pared by 8 bases and J by 0 bases, with 11 bases between. The CDR3 length is 14 residues. The CDR3 is CASPGVNSGNTIYF. CDR3 bases: TGTGCCAGCCCAGGGGTCAACTCTGGAAACACCATATATTTT.

This rearrangement joins TRBV14 to TRBJ1-1; D gene unclear. Germline CDR1 reads SGHDN; CDR2 reads FVKESK. The CDR3 has 14 residues. V gave up 4 bases and J gave up 3 bases, with 12 bases separating them. CDR3 sequence reads: CASSLRITDTEAFF. CDR3 sequence (DNA): TGTGCCAGCAGCCTGCGAATTACCGACACTGAAGCTTTCTTT.

The V gene is TRBV28, the J gene TRBJ1-2; 7 bases are shared with TRBD1. Germline V gene lookup returns CDR1 MDHEN and CDR2 SYDVKM. V dropped 2 bases and J dropped 8; count of bases not matched to a gene: 5. This CDR3 has 13 residues. CDR3 sequence: CASSLEGARGYTF. The CDR3 DNA is TGTGCCAGCAGTTTAGAGGGGGCGCGAGGCTACACCTTC.

The chain couples TRBV11-2 to TRBJ2-7; D is possibly TRBD2 (5 bases). Trimming pared 3 bases from V and 3 bases from J, leaving 15 bases between. CDR3 length: 15 amino acids. The germline V gene encodes CDR1 SGHAT and CDR2 FQNNGV. The CDR3 DNA reads TGTGCCAGCAGCTTCCCACTGACAACTAGCTACGAGCAGTACTTC. It encodes CASSFPLTTSYEQYF.

This chain uses TRBV7-2 with TRBJ1-1; 7 bases are shared with TRBD1. Unmatched junction bases numbered 7, after V lost 7 bases and J lost 5 bases. Per the germline V gene, CDR1 is SGHTA and CDR2 is FQGNSA. CDR3 size: 13 residues. CDR3 sequence (DNA): TGTGCCAGCACACGACAGGGCGGAACTGAAGCTTTCTTT. Translated, it gives CASTRQGGTEAFF.

V and J are TRBV7-2 and TRBJ1-1, with a weak D call TRBD1 (5 bases). V was shortened by 6 bases and J by 0 bases, with 14 bases between the two germline ends. The CDR3 extends over 15 amino acids. CDR1 is SGHTA and CDR2 is FQGNSA in the germline V gene. This CDR3 reads CASSKPQGLNTEAFF. CDR3 bases: TGTGCCAGCAGTAAACCCCAGGGTCTGAACACTGAAGCTTTCTTT.

The V and J genes are TRBV7-8 and TRBJ2-7, with 7 bases identical to TRBD2. This CDR3 contains 17 residues. Germline CDR1 is SGHVS and CDR2 is FQNEAQ. The V segment lost 1 base and the J segment 6 bases; nucleotides outside the gene matches: 15. The CDR3 region has the DNA TGTGCCAGCAGCTTAGATGCGGCGGGAGCGTACCCTACCGAGCAGTACTTC. Protein product: CASSLDAAGAYPTEQYF.

J is TRBJ2-5 and V is TRBV27, with 10 bases aligning to TRBD2. The CDR3 loop spans 18 amino acids. The ends lost 0 bases at V and 5 bases at J; junction bases unmatched: 12. Germline V lookup: CDR1 MNHEY, CDR2 SMNVEV (reference sequence). CDR3 sequence reads: CASSLSPPGLAAGETQYF. The CDR3 DNA sequence: TGTGCCAGCAGTTTATCCCCACCCGGACTAGCGGCCGGGGAGACCCAGTACTTC.

The chain links TRBV3-1 (or the pseudogene TRBV3-2) to TRBJ2-7, with 11 bases lining up with TRBD2. V lost 4 bases and J lost 4; bases outside the gene matches: 6. The CDR3 consists of 15 residues. From germline, CDR1 is LGHDT and CDR2 YNNKEL (reference sequence). The CDR3 region is CASSLFSGRGYEQYF. In DNA form, the CDR3 reads TGTGCCAGCAGCCTCTTTAGCGGGAGGGGATACGAGCAGTACTTC.

V and J are TRBV10-3 and TRBJ1-1; D is perhaps TRBD1 (5 bases). Germline V gives CDR1 ENHRY, CDR2 SYGVKD. Trimming cost V 0 bases and J 4 bases, with 9 bases left between them. The CDR3 consists of 14 residues. CDR3 sequence (DNA): TGTGCCATCAGTGAGTCCAGGGATATCACTGAAGCTTTCTTT. Residues: CAISESRDITEAFF.

The CDR3 coding sequence is TGTGCCAGCAGCCCAATTCGGGGACAGGGCTACAATGAGCAGTTCTTC. Translating it yields CASSPIRGQGYNEQFF. This sequence joins TRBV13 and TRBJ2-1, with 9 positions matching TRBD1. Germline CDR1 reads PRHDT; CDR2 reads FYEKMQ (reference sequence). This CDR3 comprises 16 residues. Unmatched junction bases numbered 8, after V lost 5 bases and J lost 3 bases.

The chain joins TRBV10-3 to TRBJ2-1; perhaps TRBD1 as D (6 bases). Trimming left V 9 bases short and J 0 bases short, with 15 bases between. CDR1 is ENHRY and CDR2 is SYGVKD in the germline V gene. This CDR3 has 15 amino acids. The CDR3 here is CAIKGDRNSYNEQFF. CDR3 in DNA: TGTGCCATAAAGGGGGATAGAAACTCCTACAATGAGCAGTTCTTC.

The V call is TRBV7-8, the J call TRBJ1-5; the D gene is possibly TRBD1 (5 bases). The V gene lost 8 bases and the J gene lost 7 bases, with 27 bases spanning the gap. The CDR3 is 17 residues long. Germline-derived CDR1 and CDR2 are SGHVS and FQNEAQ. The CDR3 loop is CASAIGAWEGTRQPQHF. The DNA for the CDR3 is TGTGCCAGCGCTATAGGGGCGTGGGAGGGCACGCGACAGCCCCAGCATTTT.